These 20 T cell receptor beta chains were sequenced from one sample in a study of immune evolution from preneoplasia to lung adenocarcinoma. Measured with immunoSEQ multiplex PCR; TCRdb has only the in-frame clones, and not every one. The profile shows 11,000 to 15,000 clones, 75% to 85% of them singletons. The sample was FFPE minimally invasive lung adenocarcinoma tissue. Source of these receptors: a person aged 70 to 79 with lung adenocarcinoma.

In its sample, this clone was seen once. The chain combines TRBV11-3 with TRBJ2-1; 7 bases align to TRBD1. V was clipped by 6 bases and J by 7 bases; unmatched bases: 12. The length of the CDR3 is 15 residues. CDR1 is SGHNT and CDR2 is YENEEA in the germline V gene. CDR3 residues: CASSPATGPGNEQFF. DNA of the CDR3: TGTGCCAGCAGTCCCGCGACAGGGCCAGGGAATGAGCAGTTCTTC.

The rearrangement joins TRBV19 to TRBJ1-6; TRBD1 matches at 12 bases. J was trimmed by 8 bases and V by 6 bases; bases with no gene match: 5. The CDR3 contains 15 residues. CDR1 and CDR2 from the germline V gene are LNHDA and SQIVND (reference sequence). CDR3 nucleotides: TGTGCCAGTAGCCGGGGACAGGGGGCTGATTCACCCCTCCACTTT. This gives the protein CASSRGQGADSPLHF.

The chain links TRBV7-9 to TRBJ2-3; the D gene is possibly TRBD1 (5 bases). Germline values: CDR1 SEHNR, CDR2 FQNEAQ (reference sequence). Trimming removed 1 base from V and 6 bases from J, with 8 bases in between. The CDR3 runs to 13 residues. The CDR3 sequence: CASSLGGRDTQYF. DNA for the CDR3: TGTGCCAGCAGCTTAGGGGGCAGGGATACGCAGTATTTT.

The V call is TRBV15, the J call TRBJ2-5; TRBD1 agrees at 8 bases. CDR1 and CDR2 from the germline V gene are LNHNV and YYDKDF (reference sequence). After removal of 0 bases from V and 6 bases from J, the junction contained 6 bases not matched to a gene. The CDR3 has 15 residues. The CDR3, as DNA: TGTGCCACCAGCAGAGATTTGCGGGACAGGAAGACCCAGTACTTC. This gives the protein CATSRDLRDRKTQYF.

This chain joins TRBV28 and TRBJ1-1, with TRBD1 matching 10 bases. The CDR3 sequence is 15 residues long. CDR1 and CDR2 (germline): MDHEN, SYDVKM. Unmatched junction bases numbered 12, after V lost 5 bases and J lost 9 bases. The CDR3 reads CASSLGGTGAPKAFF. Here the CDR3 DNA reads TGTGCCAGCAGTCTAGGAGGGACAGGGGCACCCAAAGCTTTCTTT.

CDR3: CASTPTFGVNDEQFF. Here the CDR3 DNA reads TGTGCCAGCACCCCTACTTTCGGCGTGAACGATGAGCAGTTCTTC. The V and J genes are TRBV6-4 and TRBJ2-1; D gene unclear. The CDR3 is 15 residues long. Trimming removed 7 bases from V and 8 bases from J, with 21 bases in between. Germline CDR1 reads MRHNA; CDR2 reads SNTAGT.

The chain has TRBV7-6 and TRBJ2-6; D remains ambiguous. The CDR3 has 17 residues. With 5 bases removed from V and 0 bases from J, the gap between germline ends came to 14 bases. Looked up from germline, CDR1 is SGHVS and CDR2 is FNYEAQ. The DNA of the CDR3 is TGTGCCAGCAGCGCTCAGCCCCCGGGCTCTGGGGCCAACGTCCTGACTTTC. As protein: CASSAQPPGSGANVLTF.

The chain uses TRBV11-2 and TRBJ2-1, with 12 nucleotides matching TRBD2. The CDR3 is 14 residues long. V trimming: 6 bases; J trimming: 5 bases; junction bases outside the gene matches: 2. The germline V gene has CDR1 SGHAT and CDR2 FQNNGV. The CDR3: CASSRTSGNNEQFF. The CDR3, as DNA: TGTGCCAGCAGTCGGACTAGCGGGAACAATGAGCAGTTCTTC.

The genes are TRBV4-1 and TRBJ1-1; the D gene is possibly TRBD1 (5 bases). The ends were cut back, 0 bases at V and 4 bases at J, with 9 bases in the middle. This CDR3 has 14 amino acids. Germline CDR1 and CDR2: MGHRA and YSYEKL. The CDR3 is CASSQEEGSTEAFF. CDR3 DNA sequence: TGCGCCAGCAGCCAAGAGGAGGGGAGCACTGAAGCTTTCTTT.

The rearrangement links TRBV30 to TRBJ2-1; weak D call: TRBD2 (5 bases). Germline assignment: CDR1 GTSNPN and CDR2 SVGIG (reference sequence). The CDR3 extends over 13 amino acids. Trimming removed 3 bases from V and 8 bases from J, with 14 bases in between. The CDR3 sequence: CAWRLAGRDEQFF. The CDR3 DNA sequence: TGTGCCTGGAGGTTGGCGGGTAGAGATGAGCAGTTCTTC.

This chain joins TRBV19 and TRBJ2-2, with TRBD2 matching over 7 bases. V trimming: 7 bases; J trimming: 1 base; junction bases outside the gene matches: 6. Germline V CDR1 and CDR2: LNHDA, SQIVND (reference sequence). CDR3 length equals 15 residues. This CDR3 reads CASTPPGGNTGELFF. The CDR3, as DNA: TGTGCCAGTACCCCCCCGGGAGGGAACACCGGGGAGCTGTTTTTT.

The CDR3 spells CASSLAGGSSYNEQFF. DNA of the CDR3: TGTGCCAGCAGCTTGGCCGGGGGCTCGTCCTACAATGAGCAGTTCTTC. The chain is built from TRBV5-4 and TRBJ2-1, with D perhaps TRBD1 or TRBD2 (6 bases each). CDR1 SGHNT and CDR2 YYREEE come from the germline V gene (reference sequence). The CDR3 is 16 residues long. V lost 0 bases and J lost 1, with 11 bases in between.

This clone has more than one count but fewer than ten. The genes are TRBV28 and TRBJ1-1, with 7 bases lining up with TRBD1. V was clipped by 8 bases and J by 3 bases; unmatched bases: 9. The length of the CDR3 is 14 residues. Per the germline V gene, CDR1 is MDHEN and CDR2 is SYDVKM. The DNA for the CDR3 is TGTGCCAGCGCCTTACAGGGGAGGGACACTGAAGCTTTCTTT. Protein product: CASALQGRDTEAFF.

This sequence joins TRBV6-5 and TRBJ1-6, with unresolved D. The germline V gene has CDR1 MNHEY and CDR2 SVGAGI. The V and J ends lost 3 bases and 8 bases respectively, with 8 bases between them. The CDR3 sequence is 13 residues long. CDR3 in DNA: TGTGCCAGCAGTTATATAAGAGATTCACCCCTCCACTTT. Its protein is CASSYIRDSPLHF.

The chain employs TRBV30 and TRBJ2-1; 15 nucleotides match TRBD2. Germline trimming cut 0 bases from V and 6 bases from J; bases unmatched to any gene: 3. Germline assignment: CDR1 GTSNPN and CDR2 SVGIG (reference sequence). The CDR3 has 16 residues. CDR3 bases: TGTGCCTGGAGTGTTGGACTAGCGGGAGGGCCCAATGAGCAGTTCTTC. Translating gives CAWSVGLAGGPNEQFF.

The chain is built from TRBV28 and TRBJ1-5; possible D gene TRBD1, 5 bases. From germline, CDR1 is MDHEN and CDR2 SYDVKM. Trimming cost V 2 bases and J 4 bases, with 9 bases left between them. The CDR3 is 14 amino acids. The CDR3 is CASSLQGRNQPQHF. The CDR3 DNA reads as TGTGCCAGCAGTTTACAGGGAAGAAATCAGCCCCAGCATTTT. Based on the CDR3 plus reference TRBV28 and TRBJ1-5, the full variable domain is DVKVTQSSRYLVKRTGEKVFLECVQDMDHENMFWYRQDPGLGLRLIYFSYDVKMKEKGDIPEGYSVSREKKERFSLILESASTNQTSMYLCASSLQGRNQPQHFGDGTRLSIL.

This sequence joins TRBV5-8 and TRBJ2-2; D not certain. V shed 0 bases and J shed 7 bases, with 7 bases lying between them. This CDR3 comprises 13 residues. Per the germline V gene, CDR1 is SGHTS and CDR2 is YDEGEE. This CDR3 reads CASSLAGGGELFF. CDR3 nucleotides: TGTGCCAGCAGCTTGGCAGGTGGCGGGGAGCTGTTTTTT.

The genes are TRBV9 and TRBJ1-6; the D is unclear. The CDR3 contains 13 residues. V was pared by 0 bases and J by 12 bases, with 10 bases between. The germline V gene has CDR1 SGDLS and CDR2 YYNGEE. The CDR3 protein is CASSVGDLLPLHF. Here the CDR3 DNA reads TGTGCCAGCAGCGTAGGCGACCTTTTACCCCTCCACTTT.

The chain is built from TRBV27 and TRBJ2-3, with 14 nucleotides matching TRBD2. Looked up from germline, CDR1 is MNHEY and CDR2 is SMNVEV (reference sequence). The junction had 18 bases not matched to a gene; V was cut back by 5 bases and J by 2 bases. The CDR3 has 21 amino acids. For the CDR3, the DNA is TGTGCCAGCAGTCGAGAAAGGACCGGGACTAGCGGGAGAAGTTTCACAGATACGCAGTATTTT. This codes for CASSRERTGTSGRSFTDTQYF.

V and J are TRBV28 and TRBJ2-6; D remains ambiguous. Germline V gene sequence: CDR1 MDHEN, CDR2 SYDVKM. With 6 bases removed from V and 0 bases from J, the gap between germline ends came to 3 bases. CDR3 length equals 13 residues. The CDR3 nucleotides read TGTGCCAGCAGCTCCTCTGGGGCCAACGTCCTGACTTTC. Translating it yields CASSSSGANVLTF.